The T cell receptor beta chain described here comes from a study of blood T cell repertoires in COVID-19. Produced via immunoSEQ multiplex PCR; TCRdb's table is partial and in-frame only. This table holds over 100,000 clones, 80% found once. CDR3 length equals 12 residues. The germline V gene encodes CDR1 LGHDT and CDR2 YNNKEL (reference sequence). Trimming left V 8 bases short and J 2 bases short, with 9 bases between. Sequenced sample: peripheral blood. This TCR was recovered from a man between 60 and 75 years old with active or convalescent COVID-19. This rearrangement joins TRBV3-1 (or the pseudogene TRBV3-2) to TRBJ1-1; no firm D call. CDR3 sequence reads: CASLSGNTEAFF. As DNA, the CDR3 is TGTGCCAGCCTGTCAGGTAACACTGAAGCTTTCTTT.